The T cell receptor (beta chain) described here comes from a study of graft-versus-host responses after intestinal transplantation. Study details: Multivisceral, liver-intestinal, or isolated intestinal transplants were performed in recipients. Anti-thymocyte globulin served as induction for all recipients, who then took tacrolimus and steroids for two to three years.

Per the germline V gene, CDR1 is MNHEY and CDR2 is SVGAGI. CDR3 length: 14 residues. Trimming pared 10 bases from V and 7 bases from J, leaving 19 bases between. This clone occurred once. Its antigen remains unknown. TCRdb's copy holds only in-frame clones and misses some; the assay was immunoSEQ multiplex PCR. The sample yields about 93,000 clones, approximately 95% seen once. The sequenced sample was unstimulated CD8+ T cells sorted from spleen or lymph node cells, obtained before intestinal transplant. This chain uses TRBV6-5 with TRBJ2-2; D might be TRBD1 (6 bases). This receptor was taken from a human donor who received an intestinal transplant. The CDR3 region has the DNA TGTGCCACCCTGGAGCAGGGGCGTTACGGGGAGCTGTTTTTT. It specifies CATLEQGRYGELFF.